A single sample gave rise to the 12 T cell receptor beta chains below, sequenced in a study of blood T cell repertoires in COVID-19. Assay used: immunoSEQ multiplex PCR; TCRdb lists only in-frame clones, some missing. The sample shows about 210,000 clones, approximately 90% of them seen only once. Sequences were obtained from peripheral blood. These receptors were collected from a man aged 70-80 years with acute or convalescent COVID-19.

The chain's CDR3 is CAWSRKAGRSYEQYF. The CDR3 region has the DNA TGTGCCTGGAGTCGCAAAGCGGGAAGGTCGTACGAGCAGTACTTC. The J gene is TRBJ2-7, the V gene TRBV30, with 7 positions matching TRBD2. This CDR3 contains 15 residues. The V gene's germline CDR1 is GTSNPN and CDR2 SVGIG (reference sequence). V dropped 2 bases and J dropped 4; count of bases not matched to a gene: 11.

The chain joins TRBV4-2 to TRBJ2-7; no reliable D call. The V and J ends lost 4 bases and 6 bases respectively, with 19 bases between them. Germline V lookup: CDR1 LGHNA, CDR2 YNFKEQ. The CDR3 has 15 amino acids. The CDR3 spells CASSLRVPGVSEQYF. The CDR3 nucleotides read TGTGCCAGCAGCCTTAGAGTCCCCGGTGTTTCCGAGCAGTACTTC.

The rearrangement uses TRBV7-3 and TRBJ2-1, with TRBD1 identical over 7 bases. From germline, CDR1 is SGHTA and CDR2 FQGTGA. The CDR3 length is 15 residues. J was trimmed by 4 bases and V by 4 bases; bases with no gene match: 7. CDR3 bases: TGTGCCAGCAGCTCCGGGACAGCGAAATACAATGAGCAGTTCTTC. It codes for CASSSGTAKYNEQFF.

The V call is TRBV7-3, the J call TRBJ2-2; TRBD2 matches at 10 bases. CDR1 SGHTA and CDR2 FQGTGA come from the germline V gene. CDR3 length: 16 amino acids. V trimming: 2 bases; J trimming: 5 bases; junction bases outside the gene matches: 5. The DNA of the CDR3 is TGTGCCAGCAGCTTATCCAGCGGGAGGGGAACCGGGGAGCTGTTTTTT. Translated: CASSLSSGRGTGELFF.

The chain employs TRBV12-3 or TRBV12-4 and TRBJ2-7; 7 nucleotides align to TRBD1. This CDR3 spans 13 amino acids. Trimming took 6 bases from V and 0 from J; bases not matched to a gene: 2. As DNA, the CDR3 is TGTGCCAGCAGAAGGGACAGCTCCTACGAGCAGTACTTC. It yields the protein CASRRDSSYEQYF.

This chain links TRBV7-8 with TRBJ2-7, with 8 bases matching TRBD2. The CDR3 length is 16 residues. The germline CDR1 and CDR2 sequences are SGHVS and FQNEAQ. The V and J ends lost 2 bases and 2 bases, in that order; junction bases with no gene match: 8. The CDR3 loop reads CASSLTGGAGTYEQYF. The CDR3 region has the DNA TGTGCCAGCAGCTTAACGGGGGGGGCAGGGACCTACGAGCAGTACTTC.

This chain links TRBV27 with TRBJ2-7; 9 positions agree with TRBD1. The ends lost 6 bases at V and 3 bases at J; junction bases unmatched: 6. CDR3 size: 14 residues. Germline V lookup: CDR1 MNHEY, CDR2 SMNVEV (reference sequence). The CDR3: CASRSTGGSYEQYF. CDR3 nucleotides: TGTGCCAGCAGATCGACAGGGGGAAGCTACGAGCAGTACTTC.

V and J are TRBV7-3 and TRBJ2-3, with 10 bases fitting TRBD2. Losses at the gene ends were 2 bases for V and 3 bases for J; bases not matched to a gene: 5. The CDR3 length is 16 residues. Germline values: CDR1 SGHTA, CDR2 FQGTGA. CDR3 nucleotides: TGTGCCAGCAGCTTAGGGGGACTAGCGAGGACAGATACGCAGTATTTT. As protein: CASSLGGLARTDTQYF.

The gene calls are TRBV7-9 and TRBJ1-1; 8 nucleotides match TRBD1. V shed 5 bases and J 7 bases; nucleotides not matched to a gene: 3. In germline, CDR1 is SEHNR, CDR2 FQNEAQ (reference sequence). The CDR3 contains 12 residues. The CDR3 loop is CASSVQGVEAFF. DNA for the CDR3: TGTGCCAGCAGCGTACAGGGGGTTGAAGCTTTCTTT.

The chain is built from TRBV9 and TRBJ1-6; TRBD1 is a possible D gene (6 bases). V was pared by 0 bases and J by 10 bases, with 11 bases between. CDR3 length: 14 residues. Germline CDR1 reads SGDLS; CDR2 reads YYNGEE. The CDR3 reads CASSVGAGDSPLHF. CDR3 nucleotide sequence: TGTGCCAGCAGCGTAGGTGCAGGGGACTCACCCCTCCACTTT.

The CDR3 coding sequence is TGTGCCAGCAGCGATACTAGCTGGGGGGGGGAGCAGTACTTC. It translates to CASSDTSWGGEQYF. The chain combines TRBV6-6 with TRBJ2-7; 7 bases are shared with TRBD2. The junction had 12 bases not matched to a gene; V was cut back by 6 bases and J by 7 bases. This CDR3 has 14 amino acids. Germline V gene sequence: CDR1 MNHNY, CDR2 SVGAGI (reference sequence).

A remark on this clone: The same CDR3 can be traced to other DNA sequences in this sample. The CDR3 DNA is TGTGCCAGCAGTTTATCCAGGGGGCCCTACGAGCAGTACTTC. Amino acid sequence: CASSLSRGPYEQYF. The chain combines TRBV28 with TRBJ2-7; 8 nucleotides match TRBD1. V lost 1 base and J lost 2; bases outside the gene matches: 1. CDR3 length equals 14 residues. In germline, CDR1 is MDHEN, CDR2 SYDVKM.